This T cell receptor beta chain was found in a study of T cells in Graves' hyperthyroidism and ophthalmopathy. This CDR3 is 16 amino acids long. V was clipped by 0 bases and J by 6 bases; unmatched bases: 3. Germline V gene lookup returns CDR1 SGHRS and CDR2 YFSETQ. Amplification yielded TCR beta CDR3 regions, with RNA transcripts as the source. The HTBI primer set was used in a first-round RT-PCR of the TCR CDR3. MiXCR, run by TCRdb on the multiplex PCR reads, gives a single entry per CDR3 protein. This table holds hundreds of thousands of distinct CDR3 sequences, about two fifths found once. The rearrangement uses TRBV5-1 and TRBJ2-2; 12 bases are shared with TRBD2. This receptor was obtained from a man aged 18 to 35 with Graves' hyperthyroidism. Sequenced sample: blood. The CDR3 DNA reads TGCGCCAGCAGCTTGGGGACTAGCGGGAAATCCGGGGAGCTGTTTTTT. Protein sequence: CASSLGTSGKSGELFF.